This T cell receptor (beta chain) came from a study of human T cells and chemical hapten exposure. Study-wide context: Predominantly women, the patients had alopecia areata, totalis or universalis.

The time point here: patch test 1, 2 weeks after DPC sensitization. Sample treatment: therapeutic diphenylcyclopropenone sensitization with weekly scalp DPC. Trimming left V 4 bases short and J 3 bases short, with 9 bases between. The CDR3 is made up of 12 amino acids. The germline CDR1 and CDR2 sequences are SQVTM and ANQGSEA. The study, taken as a whole, reports: Correlating positively with patch test score were the PT1 expanded TCR counts.

Using its own MiXCR run on the RACE reads, TCRdb lists one record per CDR3 protein. The top ten clones hold roughly 1.5% of a sample with 95,000 to 130,000 distinct CDR3 sequences, over 10% of them seen once. Note on this clonotype: Its matching antigen is unknown.

This receptor was taken from a woman aged 45 to 65 with alopecia areata. Some clones in this sample may be carry-over from other donors' samples. J is TRBJ1-1 and V is TRBV29-1; a possible D gene is TRBD1 (5 bases). The sample in question was whole blood, obtained in connection with sensitization to the hapten diphenylcyclopropenone (DPC). The CDR3 region has the DNA TGCAGCGTTGGCAGGGAAGACACTGAAGCTTTCTTT. Its protein is CSVGREDTEAFF.